Detailed here is one T cell receptor (beta chain). No antigen is known for it. Within the sample, other DNA sequences also encode this same CDR3. Researchers ran the PCR with 60 Vbeta and 13 Jbeta primers. Some clones are missing from TCRdb's copy, which holds only in-frame ones; the method was immunoSEQ multiplex PCR. This table has 150,000 to 200,000 clones, approximately 80% appearing once. The data were taken from a study of cytomegalovirus exposure and HLA in healthy donors. For the study at large: Tens of millions of unique TCR sequences came from HLA-typed donors in an early release.

This CDR3 comprises 13 residues. Germline V gene lookup returns CDR1 SEHNR and CDR2 FQNEAQ (reference sequence). Trimming removed 1 base from V and 7 bases from J, with 5 bases in between. Study-level findings and limits: In a later analysis, productive TCRs from donors in an Asian-associated ancestry cluster reportedly carried fewer N-insertions than the cohort mean.

Sequenced: PBMCs. The chain is built from TRBV7-9 and TRBJ1-6, with D possibly being TRBD1 (5 bases). The receptor comes from a woman aged 30 to 39 in good health and CMV-seropositive. For the CDR3, the DNA is TGTGCCAGCAGCTTAGAGGGGAATTCACCCCTCCACTTT. Residues: CASSLEGNSPLHF.